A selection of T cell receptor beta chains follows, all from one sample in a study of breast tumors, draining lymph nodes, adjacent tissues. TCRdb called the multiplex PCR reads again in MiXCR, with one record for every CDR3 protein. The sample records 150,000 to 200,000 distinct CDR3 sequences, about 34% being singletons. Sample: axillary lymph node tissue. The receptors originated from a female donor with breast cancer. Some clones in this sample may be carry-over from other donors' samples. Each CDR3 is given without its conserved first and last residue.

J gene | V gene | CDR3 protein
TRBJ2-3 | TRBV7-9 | ASTGGEWAGSTDTQY
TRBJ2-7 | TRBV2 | ASSLAGRSEQY
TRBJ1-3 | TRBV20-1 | SAYDVYSGNTIY
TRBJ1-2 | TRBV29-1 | SVGPTGQGNYGYT
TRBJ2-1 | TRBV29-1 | SAFGTSVNEQF
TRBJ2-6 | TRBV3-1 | ASSRTSGTSGANVLT
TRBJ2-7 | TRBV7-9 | ASSRTRTGSSGEQY
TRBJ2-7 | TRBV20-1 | SATGQLYEQY
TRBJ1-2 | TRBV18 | ASSPDPNYGYT
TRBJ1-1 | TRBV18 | ASSRRDTEAF
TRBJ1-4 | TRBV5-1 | ASSLNGRATNEKLF
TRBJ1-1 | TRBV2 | ASRGTGQNTEAF
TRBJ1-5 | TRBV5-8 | ASSLDGRSADQPQH
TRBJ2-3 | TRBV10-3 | AISEAESNEQY